This TCR beta chain was sequenced during a study of memory CD4+ T cells and cytomegalovirus serostatus (dated by TCRdb to the late 2010s). A note on the overall study: The cohort included approximately 35 healthy adults from Belgium, of whom 9 were CMV seropositive and about 25 were CMV seronegative. To replicate a published TCR-based CMV serostatus classifier, the study sequenced CD4+ memory TCRbeta repertoires from a Belgian cohort whose cytomegalovirus serostatus was known. Study-level results and caveats: The results were interpreted as suggesting that the CMV-associated TCR signature is largely present in the CD4+ memory repertoire. Only CD4+CD45RO+ memory cells were sequenced, unlike the original study, which covered naive and memory CD4+ and CD8+ populations. CMV serostatus prediction reached a median bootstrapped AUC of about 0.96 with the original framework and just under 0.93 with a US-trained random forest. The original-framework classifier achieved a median bootstrapped AUC of about 0.95 with a 95% CI of 0.76-1.00 on the Belgian cohort. Among the 160 or so previously reported CMV-associated TCRbeta sequences, some 70 showed up in the CD4+ memory repertoires, with each one found in between one and five individuals.

CDR3 length: 14 amino acids, cysteine to phenylalanine. The kept DNA is CDR3 alone, 42 bases in frame from the first base. The germline V gene sets CDR1 to MDHEN and CDR2 to SYDVKM. V is pruned by 6 bases and J by 6 bases, leaving 10 bases of the junction without a gene match. Single viable CD3+CD4+CD8-CD45RO+ cells were sorted as memory CD4+ T cells on a FACSAria II. CMV serostatus was assessed using a Roche Elecsys assay, by which serum IgG against CMV pp150, pp28, p38 and p52 was detected. After the samples were thawed, total CD4+ T cells were enriched through positive selection using CD4 magnetic microbeads. The samples came from a different study that was designed specifically to examine the CD4+ T cell memory repertoire. Peripheral blood mononuclear cells were isolated and cryopreserved according to standard operating procedures, and serum was kept at -80 degrees C. The staining relied on CD3-PerCP (BW264/56), CD4-APC (RPA-T4), CD45RO-PE (UCHT1) and CD8-Pacific Orange (3B5) antibodies, and Sytox blue was used to exclude non-viable cells.

Genomic DNA was extracted from sorted cells with the Quick-DNA Microprep Kit. Amplification of TCRbeta DNA was done with the immunoSEQ hsTCRbeta kit, following the protocol from the manufacturer. An Illumina MiSeq instrument was used to sequence the TCRbeta libraries. Per the source publication's procedure: Following removal of out-of-frame sequences, around 2,300,000 distinct TCRbeta sequences were retained, with an average of about 63,000 per individual. Each individual was scored using the number of roughly 150 previously reported CMV-associated TCRbeta sequences that the individual carried and the total number of productive distinct TCRbeta sequences. A beta-binomial model was reimplemented in Python, and random forests from scikit-learn, run with default parameters, were trained on data from the US cohort. Classifier performance on the Belgian cohort was summarized as median AUC with percentile confidence intervals over 10,000 bootstrap iterations. TCRdb mirrors the immuneACCESS table, restricted to in-frame sequences. Some clones are absent from its copies; in checked studies, under half trace to an unresolved V gene, and the reason for the others is unknown. V, J and clone size are those of that table, while D and trimming were read from the DNA. A total of 45,000 to 60,000 clones appear in this sample, about 80% of them only once. Roughly 1.5% of the sample comes from the top ten.

Concerning this clone itself: Its cognate antigen has yet to be identified. No much larger clonotype is one base removed from it; base qualities were not supplied.

The TCR comes from an adult in good health and CMV-seropositive. The sample consisted of memory CD4+ T cells from blood. The sequence joins TRBV28 to TRBJ2-7, with 8 bases in between that match TRBD2. CDR3 loop: CASRQSGSGREQYF. The DNA sequence is given as TGTGCCAGCAGACAAAGCGGGAGCGGTCGCGAGCAGTACTTC.